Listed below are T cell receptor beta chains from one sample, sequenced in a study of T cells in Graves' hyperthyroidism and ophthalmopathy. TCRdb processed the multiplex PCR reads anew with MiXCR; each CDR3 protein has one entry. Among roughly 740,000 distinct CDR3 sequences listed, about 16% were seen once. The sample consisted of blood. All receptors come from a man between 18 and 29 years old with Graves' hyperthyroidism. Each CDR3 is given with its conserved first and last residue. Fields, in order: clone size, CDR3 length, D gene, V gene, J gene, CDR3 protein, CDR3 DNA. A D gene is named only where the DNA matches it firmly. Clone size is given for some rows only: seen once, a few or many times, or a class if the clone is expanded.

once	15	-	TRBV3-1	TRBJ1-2	CASSQRGSGLYGYTF	TGTGCCAGCAGCCAACGAGGGTCTGGCCTCTATGGCTACACCTTC
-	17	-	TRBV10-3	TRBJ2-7	CAIAGASEGKSGYEQYF	TGTGCCATAGCCGGGGCTAGCGAAGGGAAGAGCGGCTACGAGCAGTACTTC
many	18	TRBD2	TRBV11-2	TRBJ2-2	CASSFGGTSGRWTGELFF	TGTGCCAGCAGCTTCGGCGGGACTAGCGGGAGGTGGACCGGGGAGCTGTTTTTT
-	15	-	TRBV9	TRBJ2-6	CASSVPWPGANVLTF	TGTGCCAGCAGCGTACCTTGGCCTGGGGCCAACGTCCTGACTTTC
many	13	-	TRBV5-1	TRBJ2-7	CASSGGSTYEQYF	TGCGCCAGCAGCGGGGGGAGTACCTACGAGCAGTACTTC
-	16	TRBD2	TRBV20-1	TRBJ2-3	CSARLLAGGPTDTQYF	TGCAGTGCTAGACTACTAGCGGGAGGTCCCACAGATACGCAGTATTTT
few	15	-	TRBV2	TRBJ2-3	CASTEGGRTPDTQYF	TGTGCCAGCACCGAAGGAGGGAGGACCCCAGATACGCAGTATTTT
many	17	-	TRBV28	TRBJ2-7	CASSLYRGGKVTYEQYF	TGTGCCAGCAGTTTATACAGGGGCGGGAAGGTCACCTACGAGCAGTACTTC
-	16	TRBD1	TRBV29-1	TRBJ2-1	CSVEDPTGGVVHEQFF	TGCAGCGTTGAAGATCCGACAGGGGGCGTGGTACATGAGCAGTTCTTC
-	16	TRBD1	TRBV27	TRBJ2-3	CASSLAGTGGPDTQYF	TGTGCCAGCAGTTTAGCCGGGACAGGGGGCCCAGATACGCAGTATTTT
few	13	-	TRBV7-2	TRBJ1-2	CAGSLSGSYGYTF	TGTGCCGGCAGCTTATCGGGGTCCTATGGCTACACCTTC
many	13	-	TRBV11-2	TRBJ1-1	CASSLGRGTEAFF	TGTGCCAGCAGTTTAGGACGTGGCACTGAAGCTTTCTTT
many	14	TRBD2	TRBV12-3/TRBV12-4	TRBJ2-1	CASRIAGGRNEQFF	TGTGCCAGCAGGATAGCGGGAGGCCGTAATGAGCAGTTCTTC
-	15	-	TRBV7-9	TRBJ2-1	CASSPGQGRGSEQFF	TGTGCCAGCAGCCCCGGGCAGGGGAGGGGTAGTGAGCAGTTCTTC
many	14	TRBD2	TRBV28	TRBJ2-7	CASSKRERTYEQYF	TGTGCCAGCAGTAAGCGGGAGAGGACCTACGAGCAGTACTTC
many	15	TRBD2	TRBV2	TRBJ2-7	CASRPGLAGLYEQYF	TGTGCCAGCAGACCGGGACTAGCGGGCCTGTACGAGCAGTACTTC
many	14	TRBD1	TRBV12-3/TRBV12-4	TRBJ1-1	CASSQFDRVTEAFF	TGTGCCAGCAGTCAATTCGACAGGGTGACTGAAGCTTTCTTT
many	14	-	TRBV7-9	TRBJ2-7	CASSSRDIPYEQYF	TGTGCCAGCAGCTCGAGGGACATCCCCTACGAGCAGTACTTC
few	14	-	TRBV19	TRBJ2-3	CASSLKASTDTQYF	TGTGCCAGTAGCCTCAAGGCAAGCACAGATACGCAGTATTTT
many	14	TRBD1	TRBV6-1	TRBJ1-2	CASSGTGHYYGYTF	TGTGCCAGCTCCGGGACAGGGCACTACTATGGCTACACCTTC
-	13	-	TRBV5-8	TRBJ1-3	CASSPTDRNTIYF	TGTGCCAGCAGCCCAACCGACAGGAACACCATATATTTT
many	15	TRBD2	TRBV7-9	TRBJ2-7	CASSLYAGLAYEQYF	TGTGCCAGCAGCTTATACGCGGGACTAGCCTACGAGCAGTACTTC
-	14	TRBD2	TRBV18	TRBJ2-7	CATAISGTAYEQYF	TGTGCCACCGCCATTAGCGGGACCGCCTACGAGCAGTACTTC
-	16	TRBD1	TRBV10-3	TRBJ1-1	CAISDPVGTGSVEAFF	TGTGCCATCAGTGACCCCGTAGGGACAGGGTCCGTTGAAGCTTTCTTT
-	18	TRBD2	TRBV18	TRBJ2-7	CASSPVSAGTSVTYEQYF	TGTGCCAGCTCACCAGTAAGTGCCGGGACTAGCGTTACCTACGAGCAGTACTTC
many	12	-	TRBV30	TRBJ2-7	CASRVRAGEQYF	TGTGCCTCACGGGTCAGGGCCGGCGAGCAGTACTTC
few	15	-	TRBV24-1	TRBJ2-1	CATSDEGSSYNEQFF	TGTGCCACCAGTGATGAGGGGAGCTCCTACAATGAGCAGTTCTTC
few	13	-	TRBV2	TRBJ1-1	CASSERLRVGAFF	TGTGCCAGCAGTGAAAGGCTTCGGGTAGGCGCTTTCTTT
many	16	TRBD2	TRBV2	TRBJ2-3	CASSETSGRARDTQYF	TGTGCCAGCAGTGAGACTAGCGGGAGGGCAAGAGATACGCAGTATTTT
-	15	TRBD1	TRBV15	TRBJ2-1	CATSVSDRRDNEQFF	TGTGCCACCAGCGTCTCGGACAGGAGAGACAATGAGCAGTTCTTC
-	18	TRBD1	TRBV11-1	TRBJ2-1	CASSLGRTGEGIYNEQFF	TGTGCCAGCAGCTTAGGTCGGACAGGGGAGGGGATATACAATGAGCAGTTCTTC
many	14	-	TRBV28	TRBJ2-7	CASSLRGQIHEQYF	TGTGCCAGCAGTTTACGAGGCCAAATCCACGAGCAGTACTTC
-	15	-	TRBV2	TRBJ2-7	CASSETGRSTYEQYF	TGTGCCAGCAGTGAAACAGGGAGGTCGACCTACGAGCAGTACTTC
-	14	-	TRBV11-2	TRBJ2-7	CASSFARTDYEQYF	TGTGCCAGCAGTTTTGCCCGGACAGACTACGAGCAGTACTTC
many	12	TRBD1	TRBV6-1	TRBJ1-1	CASSAQGAEAFF	TGTGCCAGCAGTGCACAGGGGGCTGAAGCTTTCTTT
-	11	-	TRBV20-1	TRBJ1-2	CSARVGYGYTF	TGCAGTGCTAGGGTGGGCTATGGCTACACCTTC
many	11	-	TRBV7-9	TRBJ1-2	CASRINYGYTF	TGTGCCAGCCGGATTAACTATGGCTACACCTTC
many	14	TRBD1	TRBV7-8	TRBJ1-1	CASSQGEAPPRAFF	TGTGCCAGCAGCCAGGGGGAGGCGCCCCCTCGAGCTTTCTTT
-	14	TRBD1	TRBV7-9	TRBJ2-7	CASSPPGQFYEQYF	TGTGCCAGCAGCCCCCCGGGACAGTTTTACGAGCAGTACTTC
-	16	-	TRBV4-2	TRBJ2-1	CASSPPAGAAYNEQFF	TGTGCCAGCAGCCCCCCTGCGGGGGCCGCCTACAATGAGCAGTTCTTC
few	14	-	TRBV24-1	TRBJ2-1	CATSRTGSDNEQFF	TGTGCCACCAGTCGGACGGGATCCGACAATGAGCAGTTCTTC
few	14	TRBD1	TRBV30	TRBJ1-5	CAWSGGQGLQPQHF	TGTGCCTGGAGTGGCGGACAGGGGTTGCAGCCCCAGCATTTT
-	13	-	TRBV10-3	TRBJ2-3	CAIRRDIADTQYF	TGTGCCATCCGGAGAGATATCGCAGATACGCAGTATTTT
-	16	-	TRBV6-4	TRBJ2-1	CASRPTAASSYNEQFF	TGTGCCAGCAGACCGACAGCCGCTAGCTCCTACAATGAGCAGTTCTTC
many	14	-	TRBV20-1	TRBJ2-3	CSAMRGTRTDTQYF	TGCAGTGCTATGCGCGGGACCCGCACAGATACGCAGTATTTT
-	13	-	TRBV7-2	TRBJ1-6	CASSWGGDSPLHF	TGTGCCAGCAGCTGGGGAGGTGATTCACCCCTCCACTTT
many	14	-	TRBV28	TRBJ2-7	CASSPPLVVDEQYF	TGTGCCAGCAGCCCTCCCCTTGTAGTCGACGAGCAGTACTTC
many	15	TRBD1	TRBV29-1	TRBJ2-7	CSVEVWTGKSYEQYF	TGCAGCGTTGAAGTTTGGACAGGAAAATCCTACGAGCAGTACTTC
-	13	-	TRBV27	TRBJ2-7	CASSFSASSEQYF	TGTGCCAGCAGTTTTAGTGCGTCTTCCGAGCAGTACTTC
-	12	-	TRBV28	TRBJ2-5	CASSSIGETQYF	TGTGCCAGCAGTTCGATCGGTGAGACCCAGTACTTC
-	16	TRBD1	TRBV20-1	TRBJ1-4	CSARSDRAGDNEKLFF	TGCAGTGCTAGATCCGACAGGGCGGGGGATAATGAAAAACTGTTTTTT
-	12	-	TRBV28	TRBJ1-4	CAIQGVNEKLFF	TGTGCCATCCAGGGTGTCAATGAAAAACTGTTTTTT
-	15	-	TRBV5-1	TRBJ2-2	CASSPRTLEARELFF	TGCGCCAGCAGCCCTAGAACATTGGAGGCTCGGGAACTGTTTTTT